Sequencing of this T cell receptor beta chain was carried out in a study of blood T cell repertoires in COVID-19. Study-wide background: PBMCs, B-cell-depleted T cells, or T cells provided the cDNA or gDNA that made up the material.

V lost 6 bases, J lost 2 bases, and 17 bases lay in between. CDR3 size: 15 residues. Germline lookup yields CDR1 MNHEY and CDR2 SVGAGI. Clones were read by immunoSEQ multiplex PCR, and TCRdb kept only the in-frame ones, dropping some. Of some 160,000 clones in the sample, nearly 80% are singletons; the top ten hold 11% to 15%. The chain joins TRBV6-5 to TRBJ2-7; TRBD2 might be the D (5 bases). The receptor was derived from a woman older than 75 with acute or convalescent COVID-19. The specimen was peripheral blood. CDR3 nucleotides: TGTGCCAGCAGCTTTGGACTCTTTGGAACCTACGAGCAGTACTTC. It codes for CASSFGLFGTYEQYF.